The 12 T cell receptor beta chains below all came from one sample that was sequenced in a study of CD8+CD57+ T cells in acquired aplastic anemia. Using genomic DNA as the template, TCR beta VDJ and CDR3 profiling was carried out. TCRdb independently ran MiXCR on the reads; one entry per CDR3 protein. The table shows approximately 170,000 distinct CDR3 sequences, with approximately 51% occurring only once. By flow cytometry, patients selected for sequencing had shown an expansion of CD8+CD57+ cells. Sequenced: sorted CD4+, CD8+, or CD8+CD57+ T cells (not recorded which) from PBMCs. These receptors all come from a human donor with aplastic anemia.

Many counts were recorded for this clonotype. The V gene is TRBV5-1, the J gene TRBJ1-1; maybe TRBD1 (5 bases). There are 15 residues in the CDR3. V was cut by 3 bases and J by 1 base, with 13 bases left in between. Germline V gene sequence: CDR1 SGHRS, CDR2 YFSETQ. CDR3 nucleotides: TGCGCCAGCAGCTCGGGCGGGGCTAAGAACACTGAAGCTTTCTTT. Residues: CASSSGGAKNTEAFF.

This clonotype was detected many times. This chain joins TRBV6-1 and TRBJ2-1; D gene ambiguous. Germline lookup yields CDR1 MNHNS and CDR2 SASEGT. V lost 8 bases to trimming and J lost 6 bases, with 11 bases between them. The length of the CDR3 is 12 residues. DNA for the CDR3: TGTGCCAGCTCTCCCAAGGGCAATGAGCAGTTCTTC. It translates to CASSPKGNEQFF.

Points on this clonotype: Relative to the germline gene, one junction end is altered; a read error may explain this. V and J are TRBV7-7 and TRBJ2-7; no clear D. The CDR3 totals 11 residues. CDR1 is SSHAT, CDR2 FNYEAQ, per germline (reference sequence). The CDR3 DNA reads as TGTGCTAGCACCCGTTCCCCCCAGCAGTACTTC. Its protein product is CASTRSPQQYF.

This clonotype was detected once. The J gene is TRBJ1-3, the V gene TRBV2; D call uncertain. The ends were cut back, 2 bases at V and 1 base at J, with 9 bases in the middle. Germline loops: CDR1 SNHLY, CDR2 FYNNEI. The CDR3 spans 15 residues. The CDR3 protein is CASSEPWQSGNTIYF. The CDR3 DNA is TGTGCCAGCAGTGAACCTTGGCAGTCTGGAAACACCATATATTTT.

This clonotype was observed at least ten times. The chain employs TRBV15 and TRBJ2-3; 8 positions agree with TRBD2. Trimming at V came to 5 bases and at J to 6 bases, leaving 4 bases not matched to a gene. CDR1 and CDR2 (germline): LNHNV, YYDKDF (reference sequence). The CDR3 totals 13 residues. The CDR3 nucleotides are TGTGCCACCAGCTCGGGGGGGGTGGATACGCAGTATTTT. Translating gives CATSSGGVDTQYF.

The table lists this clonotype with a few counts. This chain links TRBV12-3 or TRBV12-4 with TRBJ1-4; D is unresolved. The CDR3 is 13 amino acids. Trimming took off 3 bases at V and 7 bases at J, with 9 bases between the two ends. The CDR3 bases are TGTGCCAGCAGTTTGGGATGGGGTGAAAAACTGTTTTTT. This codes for CASSLGWGEKLFF.

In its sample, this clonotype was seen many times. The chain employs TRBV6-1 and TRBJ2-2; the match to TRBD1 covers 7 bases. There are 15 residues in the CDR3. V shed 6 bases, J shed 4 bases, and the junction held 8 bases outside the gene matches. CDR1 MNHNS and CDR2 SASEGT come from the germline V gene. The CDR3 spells CASRVGTAVTGELFF. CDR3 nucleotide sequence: TGTGCCAGCAGGGTCGGGACAGCAGTCACCGGGGAGCTGTTTTTT.

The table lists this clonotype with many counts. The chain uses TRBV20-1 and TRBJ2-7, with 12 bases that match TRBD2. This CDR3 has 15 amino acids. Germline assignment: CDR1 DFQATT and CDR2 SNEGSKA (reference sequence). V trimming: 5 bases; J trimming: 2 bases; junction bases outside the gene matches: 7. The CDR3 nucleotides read TGCAGTGCTCCCTCGGCTAGCGGGGGGGCCTACGAGCAGTACTTC. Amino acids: CSAPSASGGAYEQYF.

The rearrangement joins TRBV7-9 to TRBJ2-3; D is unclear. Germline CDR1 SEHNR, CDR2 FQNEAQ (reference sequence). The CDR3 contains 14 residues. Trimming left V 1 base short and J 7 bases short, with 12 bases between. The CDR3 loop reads CASSLVTYSHTQYF. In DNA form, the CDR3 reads TGTGCCAGCAGCTTAGTTACGTACAGCCATACGCAGTATTTT. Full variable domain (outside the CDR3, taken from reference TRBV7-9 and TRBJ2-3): DTGVSQNPRHKITKRGQNVTFRCDPISEHNRLYWYRQTLGQGPEFLTYFQNEAQLEKSRLLSDRFSAERPKGSFSTLEIQRTEQGDSAMYLCASSLVTYSHTQYFGPGTRLTVL.

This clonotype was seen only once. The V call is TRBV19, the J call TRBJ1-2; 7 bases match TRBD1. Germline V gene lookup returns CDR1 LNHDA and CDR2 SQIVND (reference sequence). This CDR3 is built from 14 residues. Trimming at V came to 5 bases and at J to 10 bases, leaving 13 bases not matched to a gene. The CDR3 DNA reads TGTGCCAGTAGTTCCCTTGGGACAGTGTTCGACTACACCTTC. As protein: CASSSLGTVFDYTF.

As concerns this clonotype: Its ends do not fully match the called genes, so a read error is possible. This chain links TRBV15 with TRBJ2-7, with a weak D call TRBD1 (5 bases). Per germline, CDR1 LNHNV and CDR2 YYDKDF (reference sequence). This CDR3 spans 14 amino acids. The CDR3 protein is CATSSQTDFYEQYF. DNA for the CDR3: TGCGCCACCAGCAGCCAGACAGATTTCTACGAGCAGTACTTC.

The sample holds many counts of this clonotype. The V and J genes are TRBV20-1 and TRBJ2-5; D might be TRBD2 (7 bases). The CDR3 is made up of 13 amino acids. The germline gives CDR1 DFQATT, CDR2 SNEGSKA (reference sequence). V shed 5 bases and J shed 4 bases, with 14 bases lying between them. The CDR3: CSAGPGGLETQYF. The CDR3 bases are TGCAGTGCTGGGCCCGGGGGGCTAGAGACCCAGTACTTC.